The TCR beta chain described here comes from a study of monozygotic twins with inflammatory bowel disease. Study-wide findings and caveats: Twin concordance left repertoire similarity unchanged, with limited power a possible explanation for this lack of difference. Other individuals had fewer clonotypes in common with IBD patients than with healthy twins, especially with disease activity.

Worth noting for this clonotype: What it binds is unknown.

The unique tags termed UMIs, each holding a 6-nucleotide sample barcode, were added by means of template switching. TCRdb reworked the 5' RACE reads into one entry per CDR3 protein, no DNA. The sample has a few hundred thousand distinct CDR3 sequences. This clonotype was obtained from a human donor with ulcerative colitis or Crohn's disease, or a healthy co-twin of an affected twin (not recorded which). What was sequenced was blood.

CDR3 region: CASSLVPGRVGDEQYF. The chain employs TRBV12-3 or TRBV12-4 and TRBJ2-7; TCRdb's D call of TRBD1 is untestable without DNA. This CDR3 spans 16 amino acids.